This is a list of T cell receptor beta chains from one sample in a study of control samples from healthy donors and cancer patients. Measured with immunoSEQ multiplex PCR; TCRdb has only the in-frame clones, and not every one. Counted here are about 140,000 clones, 80% to 95% occurring once; the ten biggest clones make up about 11%. Sequencing was done on a sample of blood. The receptors originated from a young man in good health. CDR3s include the opening cysteine and the closing phenylalanine or tryptophan. Each record gives: J gene, V gene, CDR3 protein.

j_call: TRBJ1-1
v_call: TRBV7-7
cdr3_aa: CASSPIPGRPHTEAFF

j_call: TRBJ2-2
v_call: TRBV6-2/TRBV6-3
cdr3_aa: CASSFPGIRADTGELFF

j_call: TRBJ2-3
v_call: TRBV30
cdr3_aa: CAWSSGDTQYF

j_call: TRBJ2-7
v_call: TRBV6-2/TRBV6-3
cdr3_aa: CASSSQRTTDEQYF

j_call: TRBJ2-1
v_call: TRBV7-2
cdr3_aa: CASSFTIGYEQFF

j_call: TRBJ2-7
v_call: TRBV4-2
cdr3_aa: CASSQYSMRLSYEQYF

j_call: TRBJ2-7
v_call: TRBV7-6
cdr3_aa: CASSPSLGQVQSSYEQYF

j_call: TRBJ2-2
v_call: TRBV28
cdr3_aa: CASRPSLSVAGELFF

j_call: TRBJ1-5
v_call: TRBV7-9
cdr3_aa: CASGQSGQPQHF

j_call: TRBJ2-7
v_call: TRBV6-6
cdr3_aa: CASSKGTSAFIYEQYF

j_call: TRBJ2-7
v_call: TRBV2
cdr3_aa: CASSGRQVIIYSEQYF

j_call: TRBJ2-5
v_call: TRBV11-2
cdr3_aa: CASTTNFWPQETQYF

j_call: TRBJ2-5
v_call: TRBV19
cdr3_aa: CASSSGTGGQTQYF

j_call: TRBJ1-2
v_call: TRBV28
cdr3_aa: CASSSPTGNYGYTF

j_call: TRBJ1-2
v_call: TRBV4-2
cdr3_aa: CASSRSRVSNYGYTF

j_call: TRBJ2-2
v_call: TRBV28
cdr3_aa: CASSTVWAGELFF

j_call: TRBJ1-1
v_call: TRBV19
cdr3_aa: CASSIVPGAEAFF

j_call: TRBJ1-2
v_call: TRBV28
cdr3_aa: CASSSPAAGVYGYTF

j_call: TRBJ2-3
v_call: TRBV6-4
cdr3_aa: CASSDSGSAGLDTQYF

j_call: TRBJ2-7
v_call: TRBV28
cdr3_aa: CAIDSGTGKYEQYF

j_call: TRBJ1-5
v_call: TRBV9
cdr3_aa: CASSPGTGIHQPQHF

j_call: TRBJ2-7
v_call: TRBV27
cdr3_aa: CASSLAGQGFYEQYF

j_call: TRBJ1-1
v_call: TRBV7-9
cdr3_aa: CASSFYGNTEAFF

j_call: TRBJ1-2
v_call: TRBV7-2
cdr3_aa: CASSPYPGVNYGYTF

j_call: TRBJ2-1
v_call: TRBV6-5
cdr3_aa: CASSYSRASYNEQFF

j_call: TRBJ1-4
v_call: TRBV4-2
cdr3_aa: CASSQAGSAVTSGEKLFF

j_call: TRBJ1-4
v_call: TRBV11-2
cdr3_aa: CASSLEGGAVDEKLFF

j_call: TRBJ1-4
v_call: TRBV27
cdr3_aa: CASSLSVREEKLFF

j_call: TRBJ2-2
v_call: TRBV28
cdr3_aa: CASLGGWNTGELFF

j_call: TRBJ1-1
v_call: TRBV15
cdr3_aa: CATSTDGGYTEAFF

j_call: TRBJ1-1
v_call: TRBV5-1
cdr3_aa: CASSLDGYTEAFF

j_call: TRBJ2-7
v_call: TRBV5-1
cdr3_aa: CASSLVPAGLYEQYF

j_call: TRBJ2-1
v_call: TRBV29-1
cdr3_aa: CSVGTLAGVFNEQFF

j_call: TRBJ2-7
v_call: TRBV11-3
cdr3_aa: CASSAPADHLDEQYF

j_call: TRBJ1-2
v_call: TRBV3-1/TRBV3-2
cdr3_aa: CASSPSWDRNYGYTF

j_call: TRBJ2-1
v_call: TRBV14
cdr3_aa: CASSRANGDEQFF

j_call: TRBJ2-1
v_call: TRBV6-5
cdr3_aa: CASSLAGAIEQFF

j_call: TRBJ2-7
v_call: TRBV25-1
cdr3_aa: CASSEVGGPGGEQYF

j_call: TRBJ1-1
v_call: TRBV19
cdr3_aa: CASTSGLAAEAFF

j_call: TRBJ1-1
v_call: TRBV11-2
cdr3_aa: CASSSLSLRQGLTEAFF

j_call: TRBJ1-2
v_call: TRBV18
cdr3_aa: CASSPRQGDYGYTF

j_call: TRBJ2-7
v_call: TRBV7-8
cdr3_aa: CASSLGGNYEQYF

j_call: TRBJ1-2
v_call: TRBV14
cdr3_aa: CASSSWVGPGGYTF

j_call: TRBJ2-4
v_call: TRBV19
cdr3_aa: CASTPPGLVNIQYF

j_call: TRBJ1-4
v_call: TRBV30
cdr3_aa: CAWSPGLTNEKLFF

j_call: TRBJ2-2
v_call: TRBV25-1
cdr3_aa: CASSGPGELFF

j_call: TRBJ1-1
v_call: TRBV30
cdr3_aa: CAWSVGSLNTEAFF

j_call: TRBJ2-7
v_call: TRBV30
cdr3_aa: CAWSIGISYEQYF

j_call: TRBJ2-5
v_call: TRBV10-3
cdr3_aa: CAISLSREETQYF

j_call: TRBJ2-1
v_call: TRBV15
cdr3_aa: CATSRDRQAYNEQFF

j_call: TRBJ2-7
v_call: TRBV6-5
cdr3_aa: CGAGLAYEQYF

j_call: TRBJ2-2
v_call: TRBV5-4
cdr3_aa: CASSLAFSANTGELFF